The entry below gives a single TCR beta chain sequence along with its context. The CDR3 extends over 14 amino acids. V shed 4 bases and J shed 2 bases, with 12 bases lying between them. Per the germline V gene, CDR1 is GTSNPN and CDR2 is SVGIG (reference sequence). Only in-frame clones appear in the TCRdb table, and some are missing; sequencing was by immunoSEQ multiplex PCR. The table has around 97,000 clones, around four fifths seen once. This specimen comes from a study of blood T cell repertoires in COVID-19. Turning to the study itself: COVID-19 samples from acute and convalescent phases originated in the United States, Italy and Spain. Sample material is recorded as cDNA or gDNA derived from T cells, B-cell-depleted T cells, or PBMCs.

Material for sequencing was peripheral blood. The receptor's source is a human donor in a cohort sampled during active COVID-19. This sequence joins TRBV30 and TRBJ1-5, with a tentative D call TRBD1 (5 bases). CDR3 amino acids: CAWMGGGGNQPQHF. The DNA of the CDR3 is TGTGCCTGGATGGGGGGGGGAGGCAATCAGCCCCAGCATTTT.